This TCR beta chain was recovered during a study of shared clonotypes between healthy human individuals. Points from the study as a whole: Naive CD4 clonotypes overlapped across a handful of donors at about 5.3%. Sequencing depth was a factor that was expected to affect clonotype sharing among donors.

Here immunoSEQ multiplex PCR was the method, and the copy in TCRdb shows in-frame clones only, minus some. The table has 2 million to 2.5 million clones, less than 95% seen once. The germline gives CDR1 MNHEY, CDR2 SMNVEV (reference sequence). Trimming stripped 6 bases from V and 1 base from J, with 11 bases between. The CDR3 spans 14 residues. Note on this clone: Its target is not known.

The sample consisted of naive CD4+ T cells from PBMCs. Regarding subset: CD45RA+ positively selected. This TCR derives from a young man in good health. Some clones in this sample may be carry-over from other donors' samples. The chain carries TRBV27 and TRBJ2-3; TRBD2 might be the D (6 bases). The CDR3 here is CASRPGVGTDTQYF. For the CDR3, the DNA is TGTGCCAGCAGGCCGGGAGTGGGCACAGATACGCAGTATTTT.